Listed here are 19 T cell receptor beta chains from one sample, sequenced in a study of CD8 T cells in ankylosing spondylitis. MiXCR was run by TCRdb on the 5' RACE reads, yielding one entry per CDR3 protein. The sample lists 350,000 to 400,000 distinct CDR3 sequences, roughly 20% occurring once. The material sequenced was blood, either unsorted or a sorted T cell fraction (not recorded which). These receptors came from a male donor with ankylosing spondylitis or in good health (not recorded which).

V is TRBV12-3 or TRBV12-4 and J is TRBJ2-1; 11 nucleotides match TRBD2. The length of the CDR3 is 15 residues. With 2 bases clipped from V and 8 bases from J, the junction kept 5 bases outside the gene matches. The CDR3 sequence is CASSLNSGGADEQFF. CDR3 in DNA: TGTGCCAGCAGTTTAAATAGCGGGGGGGCGGATGAGCAGTTCTTC.

This clonotype was counted only a few times. The J gene is TRBJ2-7, the V gene TRBV6-2 or TRBV6-3; D is perhaps TRBD2 (6 bases). V shed 5 bases and J shed 1 base, with 18 bases lying between them. Germline values: CDR1 MNHEY, CDR2 SVGEGT. The CDR3 is 16 amino acids. CDR3 sequence reads: CASSLIRDFYSYEQYF. The CDR3 region has the DNA TGTGCCAGCAGTCTAATCCGGGACTTCTATTCCTACGAGCAGTACTTC.

A few counts support this clonotype. The chain employs TRBV7-9 and TRBJ2-5; 7 nucleotides match TRBD2. V lost 6 bases to trimming and J lost 4 bases; unmatched junction nucleotides: 8. This CDR3 region has 14 residues. Germline-derived CDR1 and CDR2 are SEHNR and FQNEAQ (reference sequence). CDR3: CASRPGGGRETQYF. DNA for the CDR3: TGTGCCAGCAGACCAGGCGGGGGTAGAGAGACCCAGTACTTC.

This clonotype was observed a few times. The V and J genes are TRBV15 and TRBJ1-4; 12 bases line up with TRBD1. The CDR3 spans 15 residues. V lost 8 bases and J lost 6; bases outside the gene matches: 7. CDR1 is LNHNV, CDR2 YYDKDF, per germline (reference sequence). CDR3 nucleotide sequence: TGTGCCACCTCGGGACAGGGGGCCGGCGATGAAAAACTGTTTTTT. Protein product: CATSGQGAGDEKLFF.

This clonotype came up many times. This chain links TRBV12-3 or TRBV12-4 with TRBJ1-3; D is ambiguous. Trimming pared 4 bases from V and 0 bases from J, leaving 10 bases between. CDR3 length: 15 amino acids. The CDR3 DNA reads TGTGCCAGCAGTTGGGTGGCGGACTCTGGAAACACCATATATTTT. This encodes CASSWVADSGNTIYF.

This clonotype occurred a few times. The CDR3 DNA sequence: TGTGCCAGCAGCTTACCGCGGGGGGGCCGAGATACGCAGTATTTT. Protein: CASSLPRGGRDTQYF. V gene TRBV7-8 combines with J gene TRBJ2-3; 9 positions match TRBD2. There are 15 residues in the CDR3. Germline-derived CDR1 and CDR2 are SGHVS and FQNEAQ. V dropped 2 bases and J dropped 5; count of bases not matched to a gene: 5.

This clonotype was found a few times. The gene calls are TRBV5-5 and TRBJ2-7; 9 nucleotides match TRBD1. Trimming at V came to 5 bases and at J to 2 bases, leaving 5 bases not matched to a gene. The V gene's germline CDR1 is SGHKS and CDR2 YYEKEE (reference sequence). The CDR3 length is 14 residues. The CDR3 here is CASRSGQGPYEQYF. The CDR3 bases are TGTGCCAGCAGGTCGGGACAGGGCCCCTACGAGCAGTACTTC.

This chain connects TRBV29-1 to TRBJ2-1; D is perhaps TRBD1 or TRBD2 (6 bases each). CDR3 length: 12 amino acids. V dropped 6 bases and J dropped 4 bases, with 10 bases sitting between them. Germline CDR1 and CDR2: SQVTM and ANQGSEA. Written as DNA, the CDR3 is TGCAGCGTAAGGGGGGATTACAATGAGCAGTTCTTC. This encodes CSVRGDYNEQFF.

V and J are TRBV11-2 and TRBJ2-1; D is possibly TRBD1 (6 bases). The V gene lost 5 bases and the J gene lost 5 bases, with 10 bases spanning the gap. The length of the CDR3 is 13 residues. CDR1 is SGHAT, CDR2 FQNNGV, per germline. The CDR3 is CASSPRDNNEQFF. The CDR3 bases are TGTGCCAGCAGCCCTCGGGACAACAATGAGCAGTTCTTC.

The rearrangement links TRBV7-7 to TRBJ2-5; 7 bases map to TRBD2. CDR1 is SSHAT and CDR2 is FNYEAQ in the germline V gene (reference sequence). The ends lost 3 bases at V and 4 bases at J; junction bases unmatched: 11. This CDR3 is built from 16 residues. In DNA form, the CDR3 reads TGTGCCAGCAGCTTCGGGGACCGGGACTACGGAGAGACCCAGTACTTC. It specifies CASSFGDRDYGETQYF.

The chain joins TRBV6-5 to TRBJ1-1, with TRBD1 matching over 7 bases. The trim removed 3 bases at V and 1 base at J, leaving 5 bases unmatched. The CDR3 consists of 15 residues. CDR1 is MNHEY and CDR2 is SVGAGI in the germline V gene. The CDR3 bases are TGTGCCAGCAGTTATCACGGGACAGCGAACACTGAAGCTTTCTTT. Translated: CASSYHGTANTEAFF.

This clonotype was found once. The genes are TRBV23-1 and TRBJ2-3, with D possibly TRBD1 on 5 matching bases. TRBV23-1 is reported as an ORF; its role is uncertain. The CDR3 extends over 16 amino acids. V was shortened by 3 bases and J by 3 bases, with 16 bases between the two germline ends. Here the CDR3 DNA reads TGCGCCAGCAGTCACTCCGGCAGGGAAGTAACAGATACGCAGTATTTT. It encodes CASSHSGREVTDTQYF.

This chain uses TRBV2 with TRBJ2-7; TRBD2 matches 7 bases. Trimming cost V 3 bases and J 2 bases; bases outside gene matches: 1. In germline, CDR1 is SNHLY, CDR2 FYNNEI. The CDR3 runs to 13 residues. DNA of the CDR3: TGTGCCAGCAGTGAGGCGGGGGCCTACGAGCAGTACTTC. The encoded protein is CASSEAGAYEQYF.

The V gene is TRBV12-3 or TRBV12-4, the J gene TRBJ2-2, with D hard to call. Trimming left V 7 bases short and J 3 bases short, with 6 bases between. The CDR3 sequence is 12 residues long. The DNA of the CDR3 is TGTGCCAGCAACGAGGACACCGGGGAGCTGTTTTTT. Protein product: CASNEDTGELFF.

In its sample, this clonotype was seen a few times. The chain links TRBV9 to TRBJ2-1; possibly TRBD2 for D (6 bases). The CDR3 totals 15 residues. V lost 4 bases and J lost 0, with 11 bases in between. Germline-derived CDR1 and CDR2 are SGDLS and YYNGEE. CDR3 nucleotide sequence: TGTGCCAGCAGCCCAGCGGGTAGCTCCTACAATGAGCAGTTCTTC. Protein product: CASSPAGSSYNEQFF.

The rearrangement links TRBV30 to TRBJ2-5; the match to TRBD2 covers 8 bases. CDR3 length: 14 residues. CDR1 is GTSNPN and CDR2 is SVGIG in the germline V gene (reference sequence). The junction had 9 bases not matched to a gene; V was cut back by 4 bases and J by 5 bases. CDR3: CAWTQRGGQETQYF. CDR3 nucleotide sequence: TGTGCCTGGACCCAACGGGGGGGCCAGGAGACCCAGTACTTC.

This clonotype was recorded many times. The genes are TRBV5-6 and TRBJ1-2, with no clear D. The CDR3 loop spans 13 amino acids. V was trimmed by 0 bases and J by 4 bases, leaving 7 bases between them. Germline V lookup: CDR1 SGHDT, CDR2 YYEEEE. CDR3 amino acids: CASSLGNSYGYTF. The CDR3 nucleotides are TGTGCCAGCAGCTTGGGCAATAGCTATGGCTACACCTTC.

J is TRBJ2-7 and V is TRBV7-9; TRBD2 aligns across 12 bases. CDR1 SEHNR and CDR2 FQNEAQ come from the germline V gene (reference sequence). With 5 bases clipped from V and 6 bases from J, the junction kept 14 bases outside the gene matches. The CDR3 is made up of 17 amino acids. CDR3 nucleotide sequence: TGTGCCAGCAGCGGCTACCCGTGGACTAGCGGGGAATCCGAGCAGTACTTC. Amino acids: CASSGYPWTSGESEQYF.

In its sample, this clonotype was seen a few times. In DNA form, the CDR3 reads TGTGCCAGCACCCCAAATCACTACACTGAAGCTTTCTTT. Translated, it gives CASTPNHYTEAFF. V is TRBV12-3 or TRBV12-4 and J is TRBJ1-1; no firm D call. The CDR3 contains 13 residues. Trimming pared 7 bases from V and 3 bases from J, leaving 12 bases between.